The rows below give T cell receptor beta chains drawn from one sample of a study of regulatory T cells in long-lasting Graves disease. TCRdb reanalysed the multiplex PCR reads using MiXCR and keeps one entry per CDR3 protein. The sample lists a few hundred thousand distinct CDR3 sequences, around 20% occurring once. The sequencing used peripheral blood mononuclear cells (PBMCs), collected at new diagnosis, from a patient treated with antithyroid drugs. Every receptor here comes from a female donor with Graves disease. CDR3s include the opening cysteine and the closing phenylalanine or tryptophan. A D gene is named only where the DNA matches it firmly. A clone size is listed for some rows: how often the clone was seen (once, few, many), or a class if it is expanded.

TRBJ2-3 | TRBV12-3/TRBV12-4 | many | NA | TGTGCCAGCAGTTTGGTCTATGGAACGCAGTATTTT | CASSLVYGTQYF
TRBJ2-3 | TRBV4-1 | few | NA | TGCGCCAGCAGCCAAGGGAGATCTAGCACAGATACGCAGTATTTT | CASSQGRSSTDTQYF
TRBJ1-1 | TRBV20-1 | many | TRBD1 | TGCAGTGCTAGAGATCCGAGCAGGGGGTTGGTCACTGAAGCTTTCTTT | CSARDPSRGLVTEAFF
TRBJ2-5 | TRBV30 | NA | TRBD1 | TGTGCCTGGCGACAGGGGATCGAGGAGACCCAGTACTTC | CAWRQGIEETQYF
TRBJ1-6 | TRBV2 | once | NA | TGTGCCAGCAGTGAAGTGGCAAATTCACCCCTCCACTTT | CASSEVANSPLHF
TRBJ2-5 | TRBV24-1 | many | NA | TGTGCCACCAGTGAGAACCGGGACCAAGAGACCCAGTACTTC | CATSENRDQETQYF
TRBJ1-1 | TRBV7-9 | many | NA | TGTGCCAGCAGCTCGACAGCGTTTGACACTGAAGCTTTCTTT | CASSSTAFDTEAFF
TRBJ2-1 | TRBV5-1 | many | TRBD2 | TGCGCCAGCAGCTTAACTAGCGGGAGTCTTGAGCAGTTCTTC | CASSLTSGSLEQFF
TRBJ1-1 | TRBV12-3/TRBV12-4 | many | NA | TGTGCCAGCAGTCCAGGGATCGGGAACACTGAAGCTTTCTTT | CASSPGIGNTEAFF
TRBJ1-2 | TRBV4-1 | many | NA | TGCGCCAGCAGCCAAGATTGGGCAGGCTACACCTTC | CASSQDWAGYTF
TRBJ1-1 | TRBV6-1 | many | NA | TGTGCCAGCATTAGAAGGGGGAGCACTGAAGCTTTCTTT | CASIRRGSTEAFF
TRBJ1-1 | TRBV27 | many | NA | TGTGCCAGCAGTTTCGCCCTTACCCCCACTGAAGCTTTCTTT | CASSFALTPTEAFF
TRBJ2-5 | TRBV7-2 | many | NA | TGTGCCAGCAGCCGCTTCACGGCGGGAAGTGGAGAGTACTTC | CASSRFTAGSGEYF
TRBJ2-3 | TRBV12-3/TRBV12-4 | many | NA | TGTGCCTCCGTCTTGGCAGGGCCCGGAGATACGCAGTATTTT | CASVLAGPGDTQYF
TRBJ2-2 | TRBV11-2 | many | NA | TGTGCCAGCAGCTTAGAAGCTACGGGTCCCGGGGAGCTGTTTTTT | CASSLEATGPGELFF
TRBJ2-7 | TRBV27 | NA | TRBD1 | TGTGCCAGCAGCCGAGACAGGGGGCGCGACGAGCAGTACTTC | CASSRDRGRDEQYF
TRBJ2-3 | TRBV24-1 | many | TRBD2 | TGTGCCACCAGTGATCCTGGCCCTATTAGCGGGAGGACAGATACGCAGTATTTT | CATSDPGPISGRTDTQYF
TRBJ2-1 | TRBV11-1 | many | NA | TGTGCCAGCAGCCCCCAAAGGGGTGAGCAGTTCTTC | CASSPQRGEQFF
TRBJ1-5 | TRBV4-3 | few | NA | TGCGCCAGCAGCCAAGCCAGGGACGGCAATCAGCCCCAGCATTTT | CASSQARDGNQPQHF
TRBJ2-3 | TRBV18 | few | NA | TGTGCCAGCTCACCACCGGTCCAGACAGATACGCAGTATTTT | CASSPPVQTDTQYF
TRBJ1-2 | TRBV2 | many | NA | TGTGCCAGCCAACGCACTCAAGGGCTCGATGGCTACACCTTC | CASQRTQGLDGYTF
TRBJ1-4 | TRBV19 | many | NA | TGTGCCAGTAGTATTCAGGCAGCAAATGAAAAACTGTTTTTT | CASSIQAANEKLFF
TRBJ2-1 | TRBV7-2 | many | TRBD2 | TGTGCCAGCAGCCCCGCGGGAGGGGCATACAATGAGCAGTTCTTC | CASSPAGGAYNEQFF
TRBJ1-2 | TRBV29-1 | many | NA | TGCAGCGTTGAAGATCCTGGGGTTCGAGATGGCTACACCTTC | CSVEDPGVRDGYTF
TRBJ1-6 | TRBV10-3 | many | TRBD1 | TGTGCCATCAGGGACTCCCCGGACAGGGGGACACCCCTCCACTTT | CAIRDSPDRGTPLHF
TRBJ2-7 | TRBV28 | NA | TRBD1 | TGTGCCAGCAGTTTCCCCGCGGGACAGGGGATATACGAGCAGTACTTC | CASSFPAGQGIYEQYF
TRBJ1-2 | TRBV20-1 | many | NA | TGCAGTGCTCAAAACACGGAAAACTATGGCTACACCTTC | CSAQNTENYGYTF
TRBJ1-3 | TRBV6-5 | many | NA | TGTGCCAGCAGTTACCGAACAGTGGACTCTGGAAACACCATATATTTT | CASSYRTVDSGNTIYF
TRBJ2-3 | TRBV7-3 | many | TRBD2 | TGTGCCAGCAGCTTAGATAGCGGGAGCACAGATACGCAGTATTTT | CASSLDSGSTDTQYF
TRBJ1-2 | TRBV6-1 | NA | NA | TGTGCCAGCACCGACCCGGGACATCGAGGCTACACCTTC | CASTDPGHRGYTF
TRBJ1-1 | TRBV12-3/TRBV12-4 | medium-sized | NA | TGTGCCAGCAGTGAAGGCAACACTGAAGCTTTCTTT | CASSEGNTEAFF
TRBJ1-4 | TRBV6-1 | NA | NA | TGTGCCAGCAGGACAGCAGGGTCGGATGAAAAACTGTTTTTT | CASRTAGSDEKLFF
TRBJ2-5 | TRBV10-3 | NA | NA | TGTGCCATCAGTGAGCGGGGCCAAGAGACCCAGTACTTC | CAISERGQETQYF
TRBJ2-5 | TRBV19 | many | NA | TGTGCCAGTAGTTCTCAACAGGGACGAGAGACCCAGTACTTC | CASSSQQGRETQYF
TRBJ2-1 | TRBV10-3 | many | TRBD2 | TGTGCCATCAGTTTTAGCGGGGTGAGCTCCTACAATGAGCAGTTCTTC | CAISFSGVSSYNEQFF
TRBJ2-7 | TRBV12-3/TRBV12-4 | many | NA | TGTGCCAGCACCTTGGACAACTCCTACGAGCAGTACTTC | CASTLDNSYEQYF